The clone carrying this T cell receptor beta chain was observed at least ten times. These data belong to a study of T cell repertoires in cytomegalovirus infection. Study-wide background: Public TCR beta signature analysis indicated the presence of both CMV infection and matching HLA type.

Germline V gene data show CDR1 as MNHEY and CDR2 as SVGEGT. The CDR3 sequence is 12 residues long. Trimming shortened V by 6 bases and J by 6 bases, and 9 bases separated the two germline ends. TCRdb re-derived calls from the reads in MiXCR, one entry per CDR3 protein. The sample shows 250,000 or so distinct CDR3 sequences, over 15% of them seen only once. The genes are TRBV6-2 or TRBV6-3 and TRBJ2-1, with D tentatively TRBD2 (5 bases). This receptor was obtained from a human donor in good health (CMV status not recorded). Some clones in this sample may be carry-over from other donors' samples. Input material: CD8+ T cells from PBMCs. The DNA for the CDR3 is TGTGCCAGCAGCCTACTAGTCAATGAGCAGTTCTTC. Translated, it gives CASSLLVNEQFF.